This T cell receptor (beta chain) derives from a study of neoadjuvant anti-PD-1 for oral cavity cancer (dated by TCRdb to the early 2020s). Concerning the study at large: Patients mostly received three to four biweekly doses of nivolumab at 3 mg/kg before curative-intent surgical resection. There were 12 patients in the parent correlative cohort, and the response rate was around 35%. Responders were defined as patients with complete response, partial response or stable disease by RECIST 1.1; non-responders were defined as patients with progression. A fourth nivolumab dose was given around day 43 to patients without progression, and definitive surgical resection was performed in those patients on days 50-56.

This clone was seen more than once but under ten times. Its antigen target is currently unknown. The input lacks base qualities; no much larger clone sits a single base away. For deep sequencing, PBMC libraries mostly used approximately 0.45 ug of input genomic DNA, with six replicates for each sample. The immunoSEQ hsTCRbeta kit was used to prepare TCRbeta libraries according to the manufacturer's instructions. The completed libraries were mixed into a single pool at 3 nM, then sequenced with an Illumina NovaSeq 6000 S4 flow cell. On the study's bioinformatics: Raw data preprocessing and quality control were performed with the immunoSEQ Analyzer. The analysis was restricted to productive rearrangements, with each unique CDR3 amino acid sequence defining a clonotype. Repertoire clonality was estimated as the Gini-Simpson index, which was computed with the R package tcR. Student's t test was used to compare Gini indices, while Pearson correlation assessed associations with tumor size change. TCRdb took this table from immuneACCESS and kept in-frame rearrangements with V and J called. Such tables lack part of the clones; where checked against another copy, unresolved V genes explain under half of the gap, and the rest is unexplained. V and J calls and clone size are those listed in that table; D and trimming were worked out from the DNA. For this sample there are under 20,000 clones; about three fifths appear just once. Of the sample, approximately 2.8% falls within the top ten clones.

From a lookup of the germline V gene, CDR1 and CDR2 are MNHNS and SASEGT. V and J are trimmed by 7 bases and 5 bases, and the gene matches miss 6 bases of the junction. From the cysteine up to the phenylalanine, the CDR3 has a length of 14 residues. Only the CDR3 portion is preserved as DNA: 42 bases, with reading frame beginning at the first base. What the work shows at the level of the full study, not this receptor alone: After neoadjuvant nivolumab, T cell clonality (Gini index) in PBMCs was significantly higher in non-responders than in responders. Only three patients per response group were included in the TCR analyses, and larger cohorts for validation were called for by the authors. Higher pretreatment blood Treg/Th17 ratios correlated with both higher pretreatment blood TCRbeta clonality and lower post-treatment tumor TCRbeta clonality.

The time point label of this sample denotes: before neoadjuvant nivolumab. Patients were newly diagnosed with stage II-IVA oral cavity squamous cell carcinoma and had received no prior systemic or radiation treatment. The cohort consisted of patients with HPV-negative, locally advanced oral cavity squamous cell carcinoma. Peripheral blood mononuclear cells were analyzed directly and were not maintained or expanded in culture. The samples were drawn from a longitudinal correlative study tied to a single-arm phase II trial testing neoadjuvant nivolumab in oral cavity squamous cell carcinoma. Subject-matched pre- and post-treatment PBMCs and tumors from three responders and three non-responders underwent genomic DNA-based TCRbeta sequencing. Peripheral blood mononuclear cells were collected before nivolumab treatment and were collected again after treatment, at the time of surgery. The Maxwell RSC DNA from Cells kit was used to extract genomic DNA from PBMCs.

The chain is assembled from TRBV6-1 and TRBJ2-5; 11 bases in the junction line up with TRBD1. This specimen consisted of PBMCs, obtained before nivolumab (anti-PD-1) treatment. The clonotype was recovered from a person aged 35-79 years with oral cavity squamous cell carcinoma. The sequenced DNA: TGTGCCAGCAACGGACAGGGGGCAGGGGAGACCCAGTACTTC. This is translated as CASNGQGAGETQYF.